This is a list of T cell receptor beta chains from one sample in a study of regulatory T cells in long-lasting Graves disease. TCRdb reanalysed the multiplex PCR reads using MiXCR and keeps one entry per CDR3 protein. The sample includes 350,000 to 450,000 distinct CDR3 sequences, around 23% seen only once; the top ten take about 13%. The sample consisted of peripheral blood mononuclear cells (PBMCs), taken when the disease was refractory, from a patient treated with antithyroid drugs. The receptors originated from a female donor with Graves disease. CDR3s include the opening cysteine and the closing phenylalanine or tryptophan. A D gene is named only where the DNA matches it firmly. Not all rows give a size; the values are once, few, many and, for expanded clones, a class.

D	size	V	J	CDR3	DNA
TRBD1	few	TRBV2	TRBJ1-5	CASNRQGSNQPQHF	TGTGCCAGCAATCGACAGGGTAGTAATCAGCCCCAGCATTTT
TRBD2	many	TRBV28	TRBJ2-7	CASSLVLAGTEQYF	TGTGCCAGCAGTTTAGTACTAGCGGGAACCGAGCAGTACTTC
-	-	TRBV11-2	TRBJ2-1	CASSPDRLWDNEQFF	TGTGCCAGCAGCCCTGACAGACTATGGGACAATGAGCAGTTCTTC
TRBD1	many	TRBV28	TRBJ1-1	CASSRGDRVNTEAFF	TGTGCCAGCAGCCGGGGGGACAGGGTGAACACTGAAGCTTTCTTT
TRBD1	many	TRBV12-3/TRBV12-4	TRBJ1-1	CASSFDRVGTEAFF	TGTGCCAGCAGTTTTGACAGGGTGGGCACTGAAGCTTTCTTT
-	-	TRBV3-1	TRBJ1-2	CASSPITTGAAGYTF	TGTGCCAGCAGCCCGATAACTACAGGTGCCGCTGGCTACACCTTC
TRBD1	few	TRBV20-1	TRBJ2-7	CSASLGQGVVYEQYF	TGCAGTGCGAGCCTGGGGCAGGGGGTGGTCTACGAGCAGTACTTC
TRBD2	many	TRBV5-8	TRBJ2-5	CASRTELAGRQETQYF	TGTGCCAGCAGGACTGAACTAGCGGGTCGGCAAGAGACCCAGTACTTC
TRBD2	-	TRBV20-1	TRBJ2-3	CSARDPGRGRSSGSREYF	TGCAGTGCTAGAGATCCGGGCAGGGGGCGGTCTAGCGGGAGTCGTGAGTATTTT
TRBD1	-	TRBV25-1	TRBJ1-3	CASSEPGQGLNTIYF	TGTGCCAGCAGTGAACCGGGACAGGGTCTGAACACCATATATTTT
-	-	TRBV10-1	TRBJ1-1	CASSEGAGRTRNTEAFF	TGCGCCAGCAGTGAAGGGGCTGGCAGGACCCGGAACACTGAAGCTTTCTTT
-	-	TRBV15	TRBJ1-5	CATSRDNAGKPQHF	TGTGCCACCAGCAGAGATAATGCGGGAAAGCCCCAGCATTTT
TRBD1	few	TRBV7-3	TRBJ2-2	CASSLTGGASTGELFF	TGTGCCAGCAGCCTTACAGGGGGCGCAAGCACCGGGGAGCTGTTTTTT
TRBD2	many	TRBV28	TRBJ2-5	CASRSLRTDEQAGGYQETQYF	TGTGCCAGCCGCTCCCTCAGGACAGATGAACAAGCGGGAGGCTATCAAGAGACCCAGTACTTC
-	few	TRBV6-1	TRBJ1-3	CASSPDRRNTIYF	TGTGCCAGCAGCCCCGACAGACGAAACACCATATATTTT
-	many	TRBV6-1	TRBJ1-1	CASSGEGLRMSYRTEAFF	TGTGCCAGCAGCGGGGAGGGGTTGAGGATGAGTTATCGCACTGAAGCTTTCTTT
TRBD1	many	TRBV28	TRBJ2-7	CATRQGAYEQYF	TGTGCCACCCGACAGGGGGCCTACGAGCAGTACTTC
-	-	TRBV28	TRBJ2-5	CASRGPVETQYF	TGTGCCAGCAGAGGACCGGTGGAGACCCAGTACTTC
TRBD2	many	TRBV2	TRBJ2-1	CASTAAGGPHNEQFF	TGTGCCAGCACGGCAGCGGGAGGCCCCCACAATGAGCAGTTCTTC
TRBD1	few	TRBV3-1	TRBJ1-2	CASSQDVGTGGRDGYTF	TGTGCCAGCAGCCAAGACGTCGGGACAGGGGGTAGGGATGGCTACACCTTC
-	-	TRBV6-9	TRBJ2-1	CASSYTETLTSVNEQFF	TGTGCCAGCAGTTACACAGAGACCCTGACCAGCGTCAATGAGCAGTTCTTC
TRBD1	many	TRBV2	TRBJ2-2	CASKRTGPTGELFF	TGTGCCAGCAAGAGGACAGGGCCCACCGGGGAGCTGTTTTTT
-	-	TRBV2	TRBJ1-3	CASSDTPGHGSGNTIYF	TGTGCCAGCAGCGACACCCCGGGACACGGCTCTGGAAACACCATATATTTT
-	many	TRBV7-9	TRBJ2-5	CASSLDAFGEAQYF	TGTGCCAGCAGCTTGGACGCGTTTGGTGAGGCCCAGTACTTC
-	-	TRBV15	TRBJ2-7	CATSRQLGPSSYEQYF	TGTGCCACCAGCCGCCAGTTGGGACCCAGCTCCTACGAGCAGTACTTC
TRBD1	many	TRBV6-1	TRBJ1-1	CASSDTGVWMNTEAFF	TGTGCCAGCAGTGATACAGGGGTGTGGATGAACACTGAAGCTTTCTTT
-	many	TRBV28	TRBJ2-2	CASSSRWLWYTGELFF	TGTGCCAGCAGTTCCCGGTGGCTCTGGTACACCGGGGAGCTGTTTTTT
-	few	TRBV28	TRBJ1-1	CASSPPGRVAFF	TGTGCCAGCAGTCCACCGGGTAGGGTGGCTTTCTTT